This T cell receptor beta chain stems from a study of blood T cell repertoires in COVID-19. Across the study: Donors in the United States, Italy and Spain gave samples during acute or convalescent COVID-19.

Each recovered donor of Cohort 3 presented with two negative PCRs, clearance, or symptom resolution. Authors' data handling: Counts of nucleated cells, estimated from reference gene primer amplification, were obtained. Sequenced by immunoSEQ multiplex PCR; TCRdb stores in-frame clones only, minus some. V, J and clone size derive from that table, while D and trimming were established from the DNA sequence. The sample includes approximately 350,000 clones, 80% to 90% of them seen just once. V was shortened by 1 base and J by 4 bases, with 16 bases between the two germline ends. In germline, CDR1 is SEHNR, CDR2 FQNEAQ (reference sequence). The CDR3 totals 17 residues.

The V and J genes are TRBV7-9 and TRBJ1-4, with D unclear. The TCR comes from a man aged 18 to 35 who had recovered from COVID-19. What was sequenced was PBMCs or T cells enriched from blood (not recorded which). CDR3 nucleotide sequence: TGTGCCAGCAGCTTAGGACTCGACGGATCCCTTAATGAAAAACTGTTTTTT. This translates into CASSLGLDGSLNEKLFF.